The 29 T cell receptor beta chains below come from one sample, sequenced in a study of Ad26.COV2.S vaccination and SARS-CoV-2 variants. Produced via immunoSEQ multiplex PCR; TCRdb's table is partial and in-frame only. The sample comprises roughly 140,000 clones, 86% of which are singletons, and approximately 5.1% rests with the top ten. The sequenced sample was peripheral blood, obtained after recovery from COVID-19. The receptors here all came from a human donor who had recovered from COVID-19.

J is TRBJ1-2 and V is TRBV6-5; D might be TRBD1 (6 bases). V shed 2 bases and J shed 8 bases, with 21 bases lying between them. This CDR3 has 16 amino acids. Per germline, CDR1 MNHEY and CDR2 SVGAGI. The CDR3 nucleotides are TGTGCCAGCAGTTACAGTCGAGGATCCGGCGGACAGGGCTACACCTTC. Its protein is CASSYSRGSGGQGYTF.

The genes are TRBV5-1 and TRBJ2-3; a possible D gene is TRBD2 (6 bases). This CDR3 region has 16 residues. Trimming took 2 bases from V and 0 from J, leaving 13 bases between them. Germline loops: CDR1 SGHRS, CDR2 YFSETQ. The CDR3 spells CASSLPKGTSTDTQYF. CDR3 nucleotides: TGCGCCAGCAGCTTACCGAAGGGGACTAGCACAGATACGCAGTATTTT.

The chain carries TRBV10-2 and TRBJ1-4; the D is unclear. Germline CDR1 WSHSY, CDR2 SAAADI. The CDR3 totals 15 residues. Trimming removed 4 bases from V and 7 bases from J, with 16 bases in between. CDR3: CASSVPASSSEKLFF. The CDR3 DNA reads TGCGCCAGCAGTGTCCCGGCTTCCTCGAGTGAAAAACTGTTTTTT.

Only one count was recorded for this clone. CDR3 coding DNA: TGTGCCAGCAGCTTGGACAGGGAGTATGGCTACACCTTC. Its translation is CASSLDREYGYTF. The chain has TRBV6-5 and TRBJ1-2, with 8 nucleotides matching TRBD1. CDR1 is MNHEY and CDR2 is SVGAGI in the germline V gene. V gave up 6 bases and J gave up 5 bases; unmatched junction bases: 5. The CDR3 length is 13 residues.

The V gene is TRBV7-9, the J gene TRBJ2-7; D remains unclear. Germline CDR1 is SEHNR and CDR2 is FQNEAQ (reference sequence). The CDR3 totals 13 residues. The V end lost 5 bases, the J end lost 2 bases, and 10 bases lay between the germline ends. CDR3 amino acids: CASSPSGAYEQYF. Here the CDR3 DNA reads TGTGCCAGCAGCCCCTCTGGGGCCTACGAGCAGTACTTC.

The chain joins TRBV5-6 to TRBJ1-4; D gene ambiguous. Germline lookup yields CDR1 SGHDT and CDR2 YYEEEE. This CDR3 has 14 amino acids. V gave up 2 bases and J gave up 0 bases, with 5 bases separating them. This chain's CDR3 is CASSFRSTNEKLFF. Here the CDR3 DNA reads TGTGCCAGCAGCTTCCGTTCAACTAATGAAAAACTGTTTTTT.

This chain uses TRBV28 with TRBJ2-1; 9 nucleotides agree with TRBD1. Germline CDR1 and CDR2: MDHEN and SYDVKM. This CDR3 is 16 amino acids long. V gave up 5 bases and J gave up 8 bases; unmatched junction bases: 13. The CDR3 DNA reads as TGTGCCAGCAGTCTCCGGGGACAGGGTGGTAAATATGAGCAGTTCTTC. Amino acids: CASSLRGQGGKYEQFF.

J is TRBJ1-6 and V is TRBV2, with TRBD1 as a possible D gene (5 bases). Germline lookup yields CDR1 SNHLY and CDR2 FYNNEI. Trimming pared 10 bases from V and 0 bases from J, leaving 16 bases between. This CDR3 comprises 16 residues. The CDR3 region has the DNA TGTGCCACCATCCGGGACGCCAGCTCCTATAATTCACCCCTCCACTTT. Amino acid sequence: CATIRDASSYNSPLHF.

The V call is TRBV6-2 or TRBV6-3, the J call TRBJ2-3, with 14 nucleotides matching TRBD2. From germline, CDR1 is MNHEY and CDR2 SVGEGT. The CDR3 is 15 residues long. Trimming took 5 bases from V and 7 from J; bases not matched to a gene: 5. CDR3 nucleotides: TGTGCCAGCAGTCGACTAGCGGGGGGGCCTAATACGCAGTATTTT. As protein: CASSRLAGGPNTQYF.

The chain employs TRBV20-1 and TRBJ2-5; D remains unclear. The CDR3 runs 13 residues. Trimming took off 3 bases at V and 2 bases at J, with 10 bases between the two ends. The germline CDR1 and CDR2 sequences are DFQATT and SNEGSKA (reference sequence). The CDR3 protein is CSASSTLQETQYF. As DNA, the CDR3 is TGCAGTGCTAGTAGTACGTTGCAAGAGACCCAGTACTTC.

The gene calls are TRBV2 and TRBJ2-7; 8 positions agree with TRBD1. CDR3 length: 12 amino acids. Germline CDR1 SNHLY, CDR2 FYNNEI. V gave up 4 bases and J gave up 6 bases; unmatched junction bases: 2. The CDR3 region has the DNA TGTGCCAGCAGTGCACAGGGGGTCGAGCAGTACTTC. Protein: CASSAQGVEQYF. Based on the CDR3 plus reference TRBV2 and TRBJ2-7, the full variable domain is EPEVTQTPSHQVTQMGQEVILRCVPISNHLYFYWYRQILGQKVEFLVSFYNNEISEKSEIFDDQFSVERPDGSNFTLKIRSTKLEDSAMYFCASSAQGVEQYFGPGTRLTVT.

Here the CDR3 reads CASSDPGGTYNEQFF. CDR3 nucleotides: TGCGCCAGCAGCGACCCGGGGGGGACTTACAATGAGCAGTTCTTC. V is TRBV5-1 and J is TRBJ2-1; 8 bases agree with TRBD2. V lost 4 bases to trimming and J lost 4 bases; unmatched junction nucleotides: 7. Germline V CDR1 and CDR2: SGHRS, YFSETQ. The CDR3 length is 15 residues. The full variable domain, completed using reference TRBV5-1 and TRBJ2-1, is KAGVTQTPRYLIKTRGQQVTLSCSPISGHRSVSWYQQTPGQGLQFLFEYFSETQRNKGNFPGRFSGRQFSNSRSEMNVSTLELGDSALYLCASSDPGGTYNEQFFGPGTRLTVL.

The DNA for the CDR3 is TGTGCCAGCAGCCAAGAAGGCAGCATGCATCGGGATACGCAGTATTTT. It codes for CASSQEGSMHRDTQYF. The chain is built from TRBV3-1 (or the pseudogene TRBV3-2) and TRBJ2-3, with D unresolved. The CDR3 spans 16 residues. The germline V gene has CDR1 LGHDT and CDR2 YNNKEL (reference sequence). Trimming took off 0 bases at V and 6 bases at J, with 16 bases between the two ends.

This clone occurred once. This chain joins TRBV6-5 and TRBJ2-1, with 9 bases that match TRBD2. The germline V gene encodes CDR1 MNHEY and CDR2 SVGAGI. V dropped 0 bases and J dropped 6; count of bases not matched to a gene: 6. This CDR3 has 16 amino acids. The CDR3 reads CASSYSPSGVFNEQFF. As DNA, the CDR3 is TGTGCCAGCAGTTACTCTCCTAGCGGGGTCTTCAATGAGCAGTTCTTC.

Ten or more counts support this clone. This rearrangement joins TRBV18 to TRBJ1-2; D gene uncertain. This CDR3 is built from 15 residues. Looked up from germline, CDR1 is KGHSH and CDR2 is LQKENI. V shed 3 bases and J shed 1 base, with 12 bases lying between them. This CDR3 reads CASSPYLTDNYGYTF. The CDR3, as DNA: TGTGCCAGCTCACCCTACTTGACGGATAACTATGGCTACACCTTC.

In this sample, this clone turned up a few times. The chain carries TRBV4-2 and TRBJ1-5; D is ambiguous. Germline V gene lookup returns CDR1 LGHNA and CDR2 YNFKEQ. The CDR3 runs 18 residues. V was trimmed by 4 bases and J by 0 bases, leaving 19 bases between them. The CDR3 here is CASSLQQETGLSNQPQHF. The CDR3 nucleotides are TGTGCCAGCAGCCTCCAGCAGGAGACTGGCCTTAGCAATCAGCCCCAGCATTTT.

The V call is TRBV11-3, the J call TRBJ1-5; D may be TRBD1 (5 bases). The CDR3 extends over 15 amino acids. The germline V gene has CDR1 SGHNT and CDR2 YENEEA. V was trimmed by 6 bases and J by 9 bases, leaving 21 bases between them. CDR3: CASSPGPYWGGPQHF. The DNA for the CDR3 is TGTGCCAGCAGTCCAGGTCCTTATTGGGGCGGGCCCCAGCATTTT.

V and J are TRBV7-8 and TRBJ2-3; D uncertain. The CDR3 consists of 16 residues. CDR1 and CDR2 (germline): SGHVS, FQNEAQ. Deletions cut 7 bases from V and 4 bases from J, with 21 bases between. The CDR3 protein is CASNQQDHRVADTQYF. The CDR3 bases are TGTGCCAGCAACCAGCAGGATCACCGTGTGGCAGATACGCAGTATTTT. Using reference TRBV7-8 and TRBJ2-3 for the parts outside the CDR3, the full variable domain is GAGVSQSPRYKVAKRGQDVALRCDPISGHVSLFWYQQALGQGPEFLTYFQNEAQLDKSGLPSDRFFAERPEGSVSTLKIQRTQQEDSAVYLCASNQQDHRVADTQYFGPGTRLTVL.

The chain joins TRBV5-1 to TRBJ2-3; TRBD1 aligns across 7 bases. V dropped 6 bases and J dropped 3; count of bases not matched to a gene: 10. This CDR3 is built from 15 residues. Germline CDR1 reads SGHRS; CDR2 reads YFSETQ. CDR3 sequence reads: CASTRGAGGTDTQYF. The CDR3 nucleotides read TGCGCCAGCACGCGCGGAGCAGGGGGTACAGATACGCAGTATTTT.

The chain uses TRBV6-6 and TRBJ1-1; 7 bases are a match to TRBD1. Trimming removed 6 bases from V and 0 bases from J; junction bases left unmatched: 13. Per germline, CDR1 MNHNY and CDR2 SVGAGI (reference sequence). This CDR3 spans 17 amino acids. The CDR3 here is CASRRTGEGSLNTEAFF. The CDR3 nucleotides read TGTGCCAGCAGACGAACAGGGGAGGGGAGCCTGAACACTGAAGCTTTCTTT.

The V call is TRBV28, the J call TRBJ1-1; TRBD1 might be the D (6 bases). The CDR3 totals 13 residues. Trimming took off 11 bases at V and 3 bases at J, with 16 bases between the two ends. Germline assignment: CDR1 MDHEN and CDR2 SYDVKM. The CDR3 nucleotides are TGTGCCTCATGGCGACAGGAGGACACTGAAGCTTTCTTT. Residues: CASWRQEDTEAFF.

The chain couples TRBV4-3 to TRBJ2-7; D might be TRBD2 (5 bases). Germline-derived CDR1 and CDR2 are LGHNA and YSLEER. V lost 3 bases to trimming and J lost 0 bases, with 18 bases between them. The CDR3 sequence is 17 residues long. The DNA for the CDR3 is TGCGCCAGCAGCCAGCTTTTCAGCGGATTAGACTCCTACGAGCAGTACTTC. It encodes CASSQLFSGLDSYEQYF.

V is TRBV30 and J is TRBJ2-1; D perhaps matches TRBD1 (6 bases). The CDR3 covers 16 residues. Trimming shortened V by 3 bases and J by 7 bases, and 22 bases separated the two germline ends. CDR1 GTSNPN and CDR2 SVGIG come from the germline V gene (reference sequence). The chain's CDR3 is CAWSLEGGHGENEQFF. In DNA, the CDR3 is TGTGCCTGGAGCCTCGAAGGGGGACACGGAGAAAATGAGCAGTTCTTC.

The chain carries TRBV7-2 and TRBJ1-5; 7 nucleotides line up with TRBD1. V lost 4 bases to trimming and J lost 1 base; unmatched junction nucleotides: 4. The CDR3 runs 15 residues. The V gene's germline CDR1 is SGHTA and CDR2 FQGNSA. CDR3 sequence reads: CASSSQGESNQPQHF. CDR3 bases: TGTGCCAGCAGCTCTCAGGGGGAGAGCAATCAGCCCCAGCATTTT.

This rearrangement joins TRBV6-1 to TRBJ1-5; tentatively, D is TRBD1 (5 bases). Trimming pared 2 bases from V and 7 bases from J, leaving 12 bases between. CDR3 length equals 14 residues. CDR1 and CDR2 from the germline V gene are MNHNS and SASEGT. The CDR3 is CASSETSRGQPQHF. CDR3 sequence (DNA): TGTGCCAGCAGTGAAACTTCCCGGGGCCAGCCCCAGCATTTT.

Here the CDR3 reads CASSLVTSGPGELFF. DNA for the CDR3: TGTGCCAGCAGCTTAGTGACTAGCGGACCCGGGGAGCTGTTTTTT. The gene calls are TRBV11-3 and TRBJ2-2; 9 bases are a match to TRBD2. Trimming cost V 1 base and J 6 bases; bases outside gene matches: 3. Germline CDR1 SGHNT, CDR2 YENEEA. This CDR3 spans 15 amino acids. The full variable domain, rest sourced from reference TRBV11-3 and TRBJ2-2, is EAGVVQSPRYKIIEKKQPVAFWCNPISGHNTLYWYLQNLGQGPELLIRYENEEAVDDSQLPKDRFSAERLKGVDSTLKIQPAELGDSAVYLCASSLVTSGPGELFFGEGSRLTVL.

The chain carries TRBV6-5 and TRBJ2-5, with 9 bases lining up with TRBD1. The J segment lost 6 bases and the V segment lost 0 bases, leaving 5 bases of the junction unmatched. The CDR3 is 15 residues long. Per the germline V gene, CDR1 is MNHEY and CDR2 is SVGAGI. This CDR3 is CASSYSGTGLKTQYF. CDR3 sequence (DNA): TGTGCCAGCAGTTACTCAGGGACAGGGTTGAAGACCCAGTACTTC.

The chain joins TRBV6-4 to TRBJ1-1; 7 positions match TRBD1. Germline loops: CDR1 MRHNA, CDR2 SNTAGT. With V trimmed by 6 bases and J by 3 bases, 4 bases remained unmatched. This CDR3 is built from 13 residues. The CDR3 here is CASREGADTEAFF. CDR3 in DNA: TGTGCCAGCAGAGAGGGGGCAGACACTGAAGCTTTCTTT.

The chain couples TRBV30 to TRBJ1-6, with D maybe TRBD1 (5 bases). The germline V gene encodes CDR1 GTSNPN and CDR2 SVGIG (reference sequence). V lost 3 bases and J 3 bases, leaving 9 bases between the germline ends. The CDR3 length is 14 residues. CDR3 sequence: CAWRGTDYNSPLHF. For the CDR3, the DNA is TGTGCCTGGAGGGGGACGGACTATAATTCACCCCTCCACTTT. Full variable domain (outside the CDR3, taken from reference TRBV30 and TRBJ1-6): SQTIHQWPATLVQPVGSPLSLECTVEGTSNPNLYWYRQAAGRGLQLLFYSVGIGQISSEVPQNLSASRPQDRQFILSSKKLLLSDSGFYLCAWRGTDYNSPLHFGNGTRLTVT.